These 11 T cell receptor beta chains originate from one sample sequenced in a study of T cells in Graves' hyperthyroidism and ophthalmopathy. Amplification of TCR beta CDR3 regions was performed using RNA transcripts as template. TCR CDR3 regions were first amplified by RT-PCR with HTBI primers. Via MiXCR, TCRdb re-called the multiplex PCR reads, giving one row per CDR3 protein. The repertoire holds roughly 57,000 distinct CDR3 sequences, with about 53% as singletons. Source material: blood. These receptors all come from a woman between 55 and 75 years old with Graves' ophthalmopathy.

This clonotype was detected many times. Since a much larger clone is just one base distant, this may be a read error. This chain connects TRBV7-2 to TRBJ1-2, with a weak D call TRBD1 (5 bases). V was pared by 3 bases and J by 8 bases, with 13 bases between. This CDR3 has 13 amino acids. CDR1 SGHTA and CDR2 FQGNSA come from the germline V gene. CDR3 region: CASSLTEEKGYTF. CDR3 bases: TGTGCCAGCAGCTTGACAGAGGAGAAGGGCTACACCTTC.

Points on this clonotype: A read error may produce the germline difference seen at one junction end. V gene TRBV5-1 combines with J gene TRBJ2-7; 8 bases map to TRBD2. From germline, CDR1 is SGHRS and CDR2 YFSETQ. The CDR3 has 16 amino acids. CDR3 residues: CASSPRGGEGSYEQYF. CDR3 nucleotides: TGTGCCAGCAGCCCACGGGGGGGGGAGGGATCCTACGAGCAGTACTTC. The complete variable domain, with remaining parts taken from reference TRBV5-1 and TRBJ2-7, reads KAGVTQTPRYLIKTRGQQVTLSCSPISGHRSVSWYQQTPGQGLQFLFEYFSETQRNKGNFPGRFSGRQFSNSRSEMNVSTLELGDSALYLCASSPRGGEGSYEQYFGPGTRLTVT.

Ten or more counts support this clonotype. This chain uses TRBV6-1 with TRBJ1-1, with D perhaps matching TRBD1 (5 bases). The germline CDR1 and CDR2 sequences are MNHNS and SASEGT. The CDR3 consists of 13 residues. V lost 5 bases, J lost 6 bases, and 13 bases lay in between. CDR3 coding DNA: TGTGCCAGCAGTACTTTCAGGGCCCCTGAAGCTTTCTTT. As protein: CASSTFRAPEAFF.

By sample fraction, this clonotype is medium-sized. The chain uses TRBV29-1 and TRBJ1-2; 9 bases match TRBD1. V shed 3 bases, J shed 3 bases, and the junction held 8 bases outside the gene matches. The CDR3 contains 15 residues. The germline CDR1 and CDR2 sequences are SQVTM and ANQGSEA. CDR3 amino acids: CSVEWTGALDYGYTF. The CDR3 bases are TGCAGCGTTGAGTGGACAGGGGCTCTTGACTATGGCTACACCTTC.

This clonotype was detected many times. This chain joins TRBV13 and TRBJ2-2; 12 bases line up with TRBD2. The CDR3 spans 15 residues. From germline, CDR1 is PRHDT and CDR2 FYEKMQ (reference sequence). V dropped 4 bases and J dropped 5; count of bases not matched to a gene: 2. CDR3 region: CASSSTSGSTGELFF. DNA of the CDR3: TGTGCCAGCAGCTCGACTAGCGGGAGTACCGGGGAGCTGTTTTTT. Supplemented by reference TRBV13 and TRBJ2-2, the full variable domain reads AAGVIQSPRHLIKEKRETATLKCYPIPRHDTVYWYQQGPGQDPQFLISFYEKMQSDKGSIPDRFSAQQFSDYHSELNMSSLELGDSALYFCASSSTSGSTGELFFGEGSRLTVL.

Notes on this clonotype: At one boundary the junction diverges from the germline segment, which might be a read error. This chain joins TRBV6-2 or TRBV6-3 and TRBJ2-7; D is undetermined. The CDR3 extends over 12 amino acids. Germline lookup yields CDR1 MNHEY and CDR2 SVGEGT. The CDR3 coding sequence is TGTGCCAGCAGTTACTGGCTATACGAGCTGTACTTT. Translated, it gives CASSYWLYELYF.

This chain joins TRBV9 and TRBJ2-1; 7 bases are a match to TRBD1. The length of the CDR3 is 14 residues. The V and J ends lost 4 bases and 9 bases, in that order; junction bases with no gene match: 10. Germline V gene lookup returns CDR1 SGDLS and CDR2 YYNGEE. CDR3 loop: CASSPLQGLGEQFF. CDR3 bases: TGTGCCAGCAGCCCGTTACAGGGGCTGGGTGAGCAGTTCTTC.

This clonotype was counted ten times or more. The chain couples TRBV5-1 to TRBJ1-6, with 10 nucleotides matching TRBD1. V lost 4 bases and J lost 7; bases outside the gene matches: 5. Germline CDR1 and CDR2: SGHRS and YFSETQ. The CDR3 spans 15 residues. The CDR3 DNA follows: TGCGCCAGCAGCAGGGACAGGGGTTCGAATTCACCCCTCCACTTT. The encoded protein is CASSRDRGSNSPLHF.

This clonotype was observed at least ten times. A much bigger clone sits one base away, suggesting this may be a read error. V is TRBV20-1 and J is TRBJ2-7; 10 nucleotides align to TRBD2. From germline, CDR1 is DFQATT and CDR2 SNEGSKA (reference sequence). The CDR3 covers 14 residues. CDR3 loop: CGARETSGFYEQYF. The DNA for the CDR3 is TGCGGTGCCCGAGAGACTAGCGGGTTCTACGAGCAGTACTTC.

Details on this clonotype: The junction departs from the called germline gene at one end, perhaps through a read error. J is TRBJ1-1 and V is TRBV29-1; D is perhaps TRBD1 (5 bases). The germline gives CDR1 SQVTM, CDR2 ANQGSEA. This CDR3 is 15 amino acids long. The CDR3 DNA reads TGCAGCGTTGAAGGAGGACACGGTGGGAACACTGAAGCCTTCTTT. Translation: CSVEGGHGGNTEAFF. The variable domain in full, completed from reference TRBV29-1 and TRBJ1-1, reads SAVISQKPSRDICQRGTSLTIQCQVDSQVTMMFWYRQQPGQSLTLIATANQGSEATYESGFVIDKFPISRPNLTFSTLTVSNMSPEDSSIYLCSVEGGHGGNTEAFFGQGTRLTVV.

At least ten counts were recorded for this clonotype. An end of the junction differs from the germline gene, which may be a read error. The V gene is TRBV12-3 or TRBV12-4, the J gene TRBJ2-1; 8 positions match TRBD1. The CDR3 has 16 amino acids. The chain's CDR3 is CASSIAGTGLSNEQFF. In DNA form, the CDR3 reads TGTGCCAGCAGTATAGCCGGGACAGGTCTCTCCAATGAGCAGTTCTTC.